This record looks at one TCR beta chain sequence and its context. The antigen is unknown. The V and J ends lost 3 bases and 2 bases respectively, with 11 bases between them. Germline assignment: CDR1 MGHDK and CDR2 SYGVNS. The CDR3 sequence is 15 residues long. The data were taken from a study of T cell repertoires in cytomegalovirus infection. A single record per CDR3 protein comes from TCRdb applying MiXCR to the reads. Among some 230,000 distinct CDR3 sequences listed, roughly 22% were seen once. Study-wide results and caveats: The ex vivo response showed dominance by HLA-C-restricted CMV-specific TCR beta clonotypes.

This clonotype was obtained from a human donor in good health (CMV status not recorded). Some clones in this sample may be carry-over from other donors' samples. The sequenced material came from CD8+ T cells from PBMCs. The genes are TRBV25-1 and TRBJ2-1; D is unresolved. The CDR3: CASSDTTLPYNEQFF. CDR3 DNA sequence: TGTGCCAGCAGTGATACAACCCTACCCTACAATGAGCAGTTCTTC.